This T cell receptor beta chain was documented in a study of neurological immune-mediated disorders. This clonotype was picked up many times. Germline values: CDR1 MDHEN, CDR2 SYDVKM. V was pared by 2 bases and J by 8 bases, with 18 bases between. This CDR3 has 15 residues. Volunteers from a blood bank in Maryland, USA, constituted the healthy controls. With 10-nucleotide random UMIs, 5'RACE was used to make the cDNA. TCRdb re-called the 5' RACE reads through MiXCR, storing one row per CDR3 protein. The profile shows 50,000 or so distinct CDR3 sequences, about an eighth of them singletons. Sequences were obtained from PBMCs. This chain links TRBV28 with TRBJ1-2; possibly TRBD1 for D (6 bases). The sequence derives from a man aged 55 to 70 in good health. The CDR3 here is CASSLLQGLKEGYTF. In DNA form, the CDR3 reads TGTGCCAGCAGTTTACTCCAGGGGCTTAAAGAAGGCTACACCTTC.